A selection of T cell receptor beta chains follows, all from one sample in a study of cytomegalovirus exposure and HLA in healthy donors. Using immunoSEQ multiplex PCR, the repertoire was profiled, and TCRdb retains in-frame clones only, with some absent. The data contain about 180,000 clones, around three quarters of them singletons. Sequenced input: PBMCs. Receptors originate from a man aged 40-55 years in good health and CMV-seronegative. CDR3s leave out the opening cysteine and the closing phenylalanine or tryptophan. Expanded clones are given a class, and other clones once, few, many or no size at all.

V: TRBV6-1; J: TRBJ1-2; size: -; CDR3: ASSSSESQGYT
V: TRBV25-1; J: TRBJ2-3; size: -; CDR3: ASSDAALNTGTQY
V: TRBV5-1; J: TRBJ2-2; size: -; CDR3: ASSKDRPGGELF
V: TRBV27; J: TRBJ1-1; size: -; CDR3: ASSLNRNTEAF
V: TRBV7-2; J: TRBJ1-2; size: -; CDR3: ASSEDRVYYGYT
V: TRBV6-5; J: TRBJ2-7; size: -; CDR3: ASSYLSGTTPYEQY
V: TRBV9; J: TRBJ1-4; size: -; CDR3: ASSATVGTNEKLF
V: TRBV6-5; J: TRBJ2-1; size: -; CDR3: ASSIWDYYNEQF
V: TRBV11-3; J: TRBJ2-7; size: -; CDR3: ASSLDPDRAYEQY
V: TRBV7-2; J: TRBJ1-5; size: -; CDR3: ASSLSGVRINQPQH
V: TRBV2; J: TRBJ1-3; size: once; CDR3: ASSGSGGTGNTIY
V: TRBV27; J: TRBJ2-3; size: once; CDR3: ASKRGGTDTQY
V: TRBV5-1; J: TRBJ2-3; size: -; CDR3: ASSLGEDLQY
V: TRBV27; J: TRBJ2-7; size: -; CDR3: ASRPGLAGHEQY
V: TRBV4-1; J: TRBJ2-7; size: -; CDR3: ASSQVRWDSDYEQY
V: TRBV2; J: TRBJ1-5; size: few; CDR3: ASRGQLVNQPQH
V: TRBV9; J: TRBJ2-7; size: -; CDR3: ASSPGGSGSYEQY
V: TRBV18; J: TRBJ1-4; size: -; CDR3: ASSPPGDRGEKLF
V: TRBV6-1; J: TRBJ2-2; size: -; CDR3: ASRTGHYTGELF
V: TRBV6-5; J: TRBJ1-2; size: -; CDR3: ASSGQGAQYGYT
V: TRBV2; J: TRBJ2-3; size: -; CDR3: ASSERLAGGDTQY
V: TRBV5-1; J: TRBJ2-7; size: -; CDR3: ASSRRGGTTDYEQY
V: TRBV5-1; J: TRBJ2-3; size: -; CDR3: ASAKKTGGSGDTQY
V: TRBV7-2; J: TRBJ2-7; size: few; CDR3: ASSLGSPGFSYEQY
V: TRBV10-2; J: TRBJ2-3; size: -; CDR3: ASSEPSGGLNTQY
V: TRBV18; J: TRBJ2-3; size: -; CDR3: ASSPLGGLTDTQY
V: TRBV19; J: TRBJ2-7; size: -; CDR3: ASSFGQGEVYEQY
V: TRBV2; J: TRBJ2-1; size: once; CDR3: AGLAGASGNEQF
V: TRBV9; J: TRBJ1-1; size: -; CDR3: ASSPSPGTEAF
V: TRBV19; J: TRBJ1-6; size: -; CDR3: ASSIARGDSPLH
V: TRBV6-5; J: TRBJ1-2; size: -; CDR3: ASSGIAQGARYT
V: TRBV27; J: TRBJ2-1; size: -; CDR3: ASTRTSGNEQF
V: TRBV9; J: TRBJ1-2; size: -; CDR3: ASSVELDRGYGYT
V: TRBV29-1; J: TRBJ2-5; size: -; CDR3: SVKTGGKTQY
V: TRBV5-5; J: TRBJ2-7; size: -; CDR3: ASKAGLTYEQY
V: TRBV18; J: TRBJ2-1; size: -; CDR3: ASSPPGTGRNEQF
V: TRBV11-1; J: TRBJ2-7; size: -; CDR3: ASSRNAGTEGPEQY
V: TRBV27; J: TRBJ1-5; size: -; CDR3: ASPSNKPQH
V: TRBV11-2; J: TRBJ2-6; size: -; CDR3: ASSLSGANVLT
V: TRBV5-1; J: TRBJ2-4; size: -; CDR3: ASSTGLEVNIQY
V: TRBV10-3; J: TRBJ2-1; size: -; CDR3: AISESRHQSSYNEQF
V: TRBV27; J: TRBJ1-1; size: -; CDR3: ASSLSYTGGTEAF